One sample yielded the 9 T cell receptor beta chains listed below, sequenced in a study of T-cell memory formation after mild COVID-19. One entry per CDR3 protein results from TCRdb running MiXCR on the 5' RACE reads. The table records 300,000 to 400,000 distinct CDR3 sequences, 25% to 30% of them present only once. The sequenced material came from PBMCs or a T cell subset sorted from them (not recorded which). The receptors shown here come from an adult woman who had mild COVID-19 (a few samples of this study predate the infection). Cell type and time point are not known.

The chain has TRBV12-3 or TRBV12-4 and TRBJ2-5, with 8 bases lining up with TRBD2. Unmatched junction bases numbered 7, after V lost 5 bases and J lost 5 bases. The CDR3 covers 14 residues. The chain's CDR3 is CASSRRGARETQYF. In nucleotides, the CDR3 is TGTGCCAGCAGTAGGCGGGGGGCCCGTGAGACCCAGTACTTC.

This clonotype has just a few counts. The rearrangement joins TRBV9 to TRBJ1-1; D possibly corresponds to TRBD1 (6 bases). Germline CDR1 is SGDLS and CDR2 is YYNGEE. CDR3 length: 14 residues. Trimming removed 4 bases at V and 8 bases at J, with 18 bases between. This CDR3 is CASSSTGSGEEAFF. In DNA form, the CDR3 reads TGTGCCAGCAGCTCGACAGGTTCGGGTGAAGAAGCTTTCTTT. The entire variable domain, with the rest obtained from reference TRBV9 and TRBJ1-1, is as follows: DSGVTQTPKHLITATGQRVTLRCSPRSGDLSVYWYQQSLDQGLQFLIQYYNGEERAKGNILERFSAQQFPDLHSELNLSSLELGDSALYFCASSSTGSGEEAFFGQGTRLTVV.

The chain uses TRBV24-1 and TRBJ2-5, with 10 nucleotides matching TRBD1. The CDR3 loop spans 14 amino acids. CDR1 and CDR2 from the germline V gene are KGHDR and SFDVKD. V shed 9 bases, J shed 4 bases, and the junction held 7 bases outside the gene matches. The CDR3 protein is CATADWTGGETQYF. The CDR3 DNA reads as TGTGCCACCGCCGACTGGACAGGGGGAGAGACCCAGTACTTC.

This clonotype was counted only a few times. V and J are TRBV7-3 and TRBJ2-1; 8 bases are a match to TRBD2. The ends lost 1 base at V and 2 bases at J; junction bases unmatched: 10. Germline V gene sequence: CDR1 SGHTA, CDR2 FQGTGA. This CDR3 has 18 residues. The CDR3 DNA is TGTGCCAGCAGCTTAATTCCGGGAGGGCCCAACCCCTACAATGAGCAGTTCTTC. As protein: CASSLIPGGPNPYNEQFF.

This clonotype has only a few counts. The V gene is TRBV5-5, the J gene TRBJ2-7, with TRBD2 matching 8 bases. The CDR3 totals 14 residues. V was pared by 5 bases and J by 3 bases, with 7 bases of the junction left unmatched. Germline V lookup: CDR1 SGHKS, CDR2 YYEKEE (reference sequence). The CDR3 region is CASSTSGGLYEQYF. The DNA of the CDR3 is TGTGCCAGCAGTACAAGCGGGGGACTCTACGAGCAGTACTTC.

V usage is TRBV14 and J usage is TRBJ1-2; D is undetermined. There are 14 residues in the CDR3. In germline, CDR1 is SGHDN, CDR2 FVKESK. The V end was cut by 0 bases, the J end by 4 bases, with 9 bases between. CDR3 nucleotide sequence: TGTGCCAGCAGCCAAGATCAGAGCAGCTATGGCTACACCTTC. Protein sequence: CASSQDQSSYGYTF.

V gene TRBV20-1 combines with J gene TRBJ1-5; D ambiguous. Trimming pared 3 bases from V and 4 bases from J, leaving 13 bases between. The CDR3 is 14 amino acids. Germline V gene sequence: CDR1 DFQATT, CDR2 SNEGSKA (reference sequence). The CDR3 reads CSARGDLVNQPQHF. The DNA of the CDR3 is TGCAGTGCTAGGGGAGACCTAGTTAATCAGCCCCAGCATTTT.

This clonotype was found a few times. The V and J genes are TRBV13 and TRBJ2-1; 9 bases align to TRBD1. CDR3 length equals 17 residues. Germline loops: CDR1 PRHDT, CDR2 FYEKMQ (reference sequence). The V segment lost 4 bases and the J segment 1 base; nucleotides outside the gene matches: 8. The DNA of the CDR3 is TGTGCCAGCAGCTCTATAGACAGGGGGGGATCCTACAATGAGCAGTTCTTC. As protein: CASSSIDRGGSYNEQFF.

J is TRBJ2-7 and V is TRBV28; 8 nucleotides match TRBD1. There are 12 residues in the CDR3. The V segment lost 10 bases and the J segment 2 bases; nucleotides outside the gene matches: 4. Germline-derived CDR1 and CDR2 are MDHEN and SYDVKM. CDR3 bases: TGTGCCACAAAACAGGGGGCCTACGAGCAGTACTTC. Its translation is CATKQGAYEQYF. The full variable domain, in which reference TRBV28 and TRBJ2-7 provide the parts outside the CDR3, is DVKVTQSSRYLVKRTGEKVFLECVQDMDHENMFWYRQDPGLGLRLIYFSYDVKMKEKGDIPEGYSVSREKKERFSLILESASTNQTSMYLCATKQGAYEQYFGPGTRLTVT.